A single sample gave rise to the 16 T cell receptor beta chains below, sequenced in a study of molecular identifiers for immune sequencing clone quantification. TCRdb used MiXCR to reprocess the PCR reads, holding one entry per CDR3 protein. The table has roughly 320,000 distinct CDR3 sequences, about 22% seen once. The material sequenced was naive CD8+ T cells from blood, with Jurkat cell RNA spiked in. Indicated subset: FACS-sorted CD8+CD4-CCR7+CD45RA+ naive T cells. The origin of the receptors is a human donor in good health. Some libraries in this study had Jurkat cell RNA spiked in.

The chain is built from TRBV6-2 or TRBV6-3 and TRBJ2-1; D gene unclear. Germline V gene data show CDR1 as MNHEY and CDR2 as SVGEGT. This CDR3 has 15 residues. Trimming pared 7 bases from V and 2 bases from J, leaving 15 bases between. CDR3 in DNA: TGTGCCAGCATCCCCTCTTCGCAAACCTACAATGAGCAGTTCTTC. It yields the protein CASIPSSQTYNEQFF.

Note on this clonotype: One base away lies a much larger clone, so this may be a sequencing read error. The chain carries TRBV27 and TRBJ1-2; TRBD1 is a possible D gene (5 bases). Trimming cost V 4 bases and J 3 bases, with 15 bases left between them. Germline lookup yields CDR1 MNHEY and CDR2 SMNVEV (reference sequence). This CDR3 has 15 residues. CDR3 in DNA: TGTGCCAGCAGTTCCATAACAGGACACTACTATGGCTACACCTTC. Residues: CASSSITGHYYGYTF.

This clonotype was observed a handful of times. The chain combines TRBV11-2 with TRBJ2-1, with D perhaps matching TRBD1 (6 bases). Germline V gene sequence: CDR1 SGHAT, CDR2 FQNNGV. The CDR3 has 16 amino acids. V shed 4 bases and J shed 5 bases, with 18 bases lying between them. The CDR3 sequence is CASSSTGPIPNNEQFF. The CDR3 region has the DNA TGTGCCAGCAGCTCGACAGGCCCTATACCCAACAATGAGCAGTTCTTC.

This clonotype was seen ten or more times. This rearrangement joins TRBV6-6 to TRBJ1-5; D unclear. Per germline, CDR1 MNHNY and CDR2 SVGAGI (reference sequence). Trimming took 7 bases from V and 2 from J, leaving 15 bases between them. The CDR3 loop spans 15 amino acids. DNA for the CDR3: TGTGCCAGCATTCCGGACCCTTATGGCAATCAGCCCCAGCATTTT. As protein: CASIPDPYGNQPQHF.

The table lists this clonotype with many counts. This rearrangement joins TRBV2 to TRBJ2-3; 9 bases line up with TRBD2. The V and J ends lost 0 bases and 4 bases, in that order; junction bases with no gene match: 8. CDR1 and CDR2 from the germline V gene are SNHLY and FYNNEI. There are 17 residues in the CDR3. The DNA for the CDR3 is TGTGCCAGCAGTGAAGCGCTGGCGGGGGGGCCCCCAGATACGCAGTATTTT. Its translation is CASSEALAGGPPDTQYF. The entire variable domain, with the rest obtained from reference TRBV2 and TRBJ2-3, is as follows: EPEVTQTPSHQVTQMGQEVILRCVPISNHLYFYWYRQILGQKVEFLVSFYNNEISEKSEIFDDQFSVERPDGSNFTLKIRSTKLEDSAMYFCASSEALAGGPPDTQYFGPGTRLTVL.

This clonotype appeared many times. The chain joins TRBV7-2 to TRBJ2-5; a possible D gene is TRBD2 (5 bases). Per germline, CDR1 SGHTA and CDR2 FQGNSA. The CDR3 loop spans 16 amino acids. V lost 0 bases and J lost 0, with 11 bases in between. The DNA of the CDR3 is TGTGCCAGCAGCTTAGCGCTCGGCGGGTACCAAGAGACCCAGTACTTC. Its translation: CASSLALGGYQETQYF.

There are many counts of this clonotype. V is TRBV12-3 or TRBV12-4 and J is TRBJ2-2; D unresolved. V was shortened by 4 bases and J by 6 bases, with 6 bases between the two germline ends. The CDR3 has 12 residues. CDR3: CASSSLPGELFF. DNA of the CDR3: TGTGCCAGCAGTTCACTTCCCGGGGAGCTGTTTTTT.

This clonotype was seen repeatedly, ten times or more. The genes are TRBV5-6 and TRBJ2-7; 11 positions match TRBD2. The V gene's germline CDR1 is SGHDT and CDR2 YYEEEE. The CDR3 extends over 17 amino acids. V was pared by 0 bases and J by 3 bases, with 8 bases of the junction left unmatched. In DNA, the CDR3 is TGTGCCAGCAGCTTGGAACTAGCGGGAGCAGTTAACTACGAGCAGTACTTC. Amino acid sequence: CASSLELAGAVNYEQYF.

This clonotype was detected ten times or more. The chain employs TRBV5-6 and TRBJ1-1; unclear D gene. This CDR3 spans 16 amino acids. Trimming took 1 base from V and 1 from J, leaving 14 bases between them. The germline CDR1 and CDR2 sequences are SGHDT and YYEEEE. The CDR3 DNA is TGTGCCAGCAGCTTGAGAGCAGGTAGATCGAACACTGAAGCTTTCTTT. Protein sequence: CASSLRAGRSNTEAFF.

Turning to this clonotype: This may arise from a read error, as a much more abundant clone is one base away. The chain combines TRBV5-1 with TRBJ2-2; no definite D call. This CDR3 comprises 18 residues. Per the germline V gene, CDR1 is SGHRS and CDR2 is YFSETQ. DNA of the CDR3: TGCGCCGGCAGCTTGGATAGACAAGGGTTAACGAACACCGGGGAGCTGTTTTTT. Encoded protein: CAGSLDRQGLTNTGELFF.

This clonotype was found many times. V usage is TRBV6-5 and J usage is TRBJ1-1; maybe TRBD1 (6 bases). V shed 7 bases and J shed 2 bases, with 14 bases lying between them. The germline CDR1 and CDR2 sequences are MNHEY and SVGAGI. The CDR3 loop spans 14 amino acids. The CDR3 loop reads CASNGRGDNTEAFF. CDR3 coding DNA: TGTGCCAGCAATGGCAGGGGAGACAACACTGAAGCTTTCTTT.

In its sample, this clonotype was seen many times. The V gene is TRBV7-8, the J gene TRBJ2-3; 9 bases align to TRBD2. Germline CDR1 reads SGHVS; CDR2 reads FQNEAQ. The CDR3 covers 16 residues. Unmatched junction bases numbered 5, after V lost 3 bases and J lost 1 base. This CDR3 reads CASSFLTSGRTDTQYF. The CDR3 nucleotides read TGTGCCAGCAGCTTCTTGACTAGCGGACGCACAGATACGCAGTATTTT.

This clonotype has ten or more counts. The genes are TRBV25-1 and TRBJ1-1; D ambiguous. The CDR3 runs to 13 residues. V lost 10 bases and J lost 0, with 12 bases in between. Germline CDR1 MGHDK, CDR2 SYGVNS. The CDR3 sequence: CATKGLLNTEAFF. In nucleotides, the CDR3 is TGTGCCACAAAAGGCCTGTTGAACACTGAAGCTTTCTTT.

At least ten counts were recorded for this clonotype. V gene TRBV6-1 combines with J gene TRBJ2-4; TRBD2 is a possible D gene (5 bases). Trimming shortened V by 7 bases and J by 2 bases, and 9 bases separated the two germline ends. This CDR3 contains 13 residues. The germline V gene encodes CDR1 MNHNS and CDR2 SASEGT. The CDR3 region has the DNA TGTGCCAGCATCGGGGAGTCCAAAAACATTCAGTACTTC. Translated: CASIGESKNIQYF.

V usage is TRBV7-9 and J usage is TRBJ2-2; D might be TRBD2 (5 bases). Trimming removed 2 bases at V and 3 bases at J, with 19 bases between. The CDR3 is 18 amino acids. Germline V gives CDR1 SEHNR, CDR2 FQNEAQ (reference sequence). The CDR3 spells CASSLSVMRGQDTGELFF. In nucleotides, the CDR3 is TGTGCCAGCAGCTTAAGTGTTATGAGAGGGCAAGACACCGGGGAGCTGTTTTTT.

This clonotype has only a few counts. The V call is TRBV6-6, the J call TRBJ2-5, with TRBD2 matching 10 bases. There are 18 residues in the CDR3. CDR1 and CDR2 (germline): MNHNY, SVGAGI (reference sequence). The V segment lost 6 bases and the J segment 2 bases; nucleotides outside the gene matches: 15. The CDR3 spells CASRSGRAEERLQETQYF. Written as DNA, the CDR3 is TGTGCCAGCAGGAGCGGGAGGGCCGAAGAGCGACTACAAGAGACCCAGTACTTC.